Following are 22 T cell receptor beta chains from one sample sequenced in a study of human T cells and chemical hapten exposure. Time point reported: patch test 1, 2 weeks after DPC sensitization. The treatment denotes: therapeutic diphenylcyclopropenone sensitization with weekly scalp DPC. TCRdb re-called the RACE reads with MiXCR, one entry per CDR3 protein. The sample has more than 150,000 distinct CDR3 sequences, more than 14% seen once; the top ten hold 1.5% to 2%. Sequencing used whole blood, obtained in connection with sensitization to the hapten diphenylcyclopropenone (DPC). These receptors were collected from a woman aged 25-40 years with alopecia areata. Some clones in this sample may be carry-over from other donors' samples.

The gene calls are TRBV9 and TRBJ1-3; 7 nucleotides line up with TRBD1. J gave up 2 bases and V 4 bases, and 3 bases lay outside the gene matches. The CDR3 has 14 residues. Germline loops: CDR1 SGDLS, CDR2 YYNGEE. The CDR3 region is CASSPGGTGNTIYF. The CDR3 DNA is TGTGCCAGCAGCCCAGGGGGAACTGGAAACACCATATATTTT.

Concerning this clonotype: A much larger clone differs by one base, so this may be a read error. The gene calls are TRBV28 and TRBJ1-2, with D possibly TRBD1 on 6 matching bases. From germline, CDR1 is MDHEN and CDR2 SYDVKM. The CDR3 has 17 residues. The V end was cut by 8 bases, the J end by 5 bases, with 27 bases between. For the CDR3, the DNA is TGTGCCAGCTCAGTTTATAGTACCGGACAGACGAAGTATGGCTACACCTTC. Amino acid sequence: CASSVYSTGQTKYGYTF.

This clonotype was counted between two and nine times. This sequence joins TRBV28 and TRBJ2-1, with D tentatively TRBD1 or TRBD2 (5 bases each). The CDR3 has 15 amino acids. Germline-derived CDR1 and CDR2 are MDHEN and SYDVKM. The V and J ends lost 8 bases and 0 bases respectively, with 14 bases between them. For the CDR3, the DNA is TGTGCCAGCGGGGGACGGCCGAGCTCCTACAATGAGCAGTTCTTC. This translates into CASGGRPSSYNEQFF.

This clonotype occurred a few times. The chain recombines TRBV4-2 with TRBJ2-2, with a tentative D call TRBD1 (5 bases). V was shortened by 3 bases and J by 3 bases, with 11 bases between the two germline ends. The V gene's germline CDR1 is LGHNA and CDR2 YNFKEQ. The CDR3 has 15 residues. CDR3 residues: CASSQDTSYTGELFF. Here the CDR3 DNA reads TGTGCCAGCAGCCAGGACACGAGTTACACCGGGGAGCTGTTTTTT.

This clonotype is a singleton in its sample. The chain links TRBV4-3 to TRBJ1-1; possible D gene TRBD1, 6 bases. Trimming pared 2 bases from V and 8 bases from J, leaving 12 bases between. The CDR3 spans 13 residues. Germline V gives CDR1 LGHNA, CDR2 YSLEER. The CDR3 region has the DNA TGCGCCAGCAGCCAAAAAGACAGGAGAGAAGCTTTCTTT. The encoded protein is CASSQKDRREAFF.

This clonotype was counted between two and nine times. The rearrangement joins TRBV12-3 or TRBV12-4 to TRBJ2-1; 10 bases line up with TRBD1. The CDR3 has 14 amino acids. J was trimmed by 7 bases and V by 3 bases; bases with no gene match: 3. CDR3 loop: CASSFGGQGNEQFF. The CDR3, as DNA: TGTGCCAGCAGTTTTGGGGGACAGGGGAATGAGCAGTTCTTC.

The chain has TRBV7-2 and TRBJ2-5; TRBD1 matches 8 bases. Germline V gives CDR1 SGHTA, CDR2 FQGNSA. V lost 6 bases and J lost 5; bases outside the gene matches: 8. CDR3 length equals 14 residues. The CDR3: CASRHGQGKETQYF. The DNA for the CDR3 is TGTGCCAGCAGACACGGACAGGGAAAGGAGACCCAGTACTTC.

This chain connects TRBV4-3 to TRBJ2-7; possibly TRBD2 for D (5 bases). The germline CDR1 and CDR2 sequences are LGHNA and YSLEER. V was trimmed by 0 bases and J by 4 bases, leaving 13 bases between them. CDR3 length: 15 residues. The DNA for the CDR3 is TGCGCCAGCAGCCAAGATCGAACTAGTGCTTACGAGCAGTACTTC. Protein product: CASSQDRTSAYEQYF.

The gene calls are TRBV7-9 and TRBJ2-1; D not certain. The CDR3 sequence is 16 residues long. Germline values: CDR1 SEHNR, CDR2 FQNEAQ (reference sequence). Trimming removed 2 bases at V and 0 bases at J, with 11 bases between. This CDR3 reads CASSLNPTSSYNEQFF. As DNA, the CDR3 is TGTGCCAGCAGCTTAAACCCCACCTCCTCCTACAATGAGCAGTTCTTC. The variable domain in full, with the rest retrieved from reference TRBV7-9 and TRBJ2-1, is DTGVSQNPRHKITKRGQNVTFRCDPISEHNRLYWYRQTLGQGPEFLTYFQNEAQLEKSRLLSDRFSAERPKGSFSTLEIQRTEQGDSAMYLCASSLNPTSSYNEQFFGPGTRLTVL.

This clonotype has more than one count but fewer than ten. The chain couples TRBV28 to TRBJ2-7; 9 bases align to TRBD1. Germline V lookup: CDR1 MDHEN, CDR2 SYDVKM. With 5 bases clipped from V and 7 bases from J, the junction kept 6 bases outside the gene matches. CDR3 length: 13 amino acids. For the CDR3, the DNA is TGTGCCAGCAGTAAACAGGGGGCGCGGGAGCAGTACTTC. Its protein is CASSKQGAREQYF. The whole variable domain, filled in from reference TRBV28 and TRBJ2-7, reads DVKVTQSSRYLVKRTGEKVFLECVQDMDHENMFWYRQDPGLGLRLIYFSYDVKMKEKGDIPEGYSVSREKKERFSLILESASTNQTSMYLCASSKQGAREQYFGPGTRLTVT.

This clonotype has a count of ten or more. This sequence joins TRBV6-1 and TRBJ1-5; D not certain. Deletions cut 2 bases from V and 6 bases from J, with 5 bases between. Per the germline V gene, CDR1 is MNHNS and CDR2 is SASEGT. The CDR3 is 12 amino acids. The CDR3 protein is CASSERSQPQHF. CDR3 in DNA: TGTGCCAGCAGTGAAAGAAGTCAGCCCCAGCATTTT.

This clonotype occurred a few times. CDR3 region: CASSLGQDAYNEQFF. The CDR3 DNA is TGTGCCAGCAGTTTGGGGCAGGATGCCTACAATGAGCAGTTCTTC. V usage is TRBV12-3 or TRBV12-4 and J usage is TRBJ2-1; weak D call: TRBD1 (5 bases). V gave up 3 bases and J gave up 2 bases, with 11 bases separating them. This CDR3 contains 15 residues.

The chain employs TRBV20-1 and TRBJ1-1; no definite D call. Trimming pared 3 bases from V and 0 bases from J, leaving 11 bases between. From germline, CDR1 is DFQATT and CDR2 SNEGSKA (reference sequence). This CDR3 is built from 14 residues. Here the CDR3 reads CSARGSQMNTEAFF. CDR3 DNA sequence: TGCAGTGCTAGGGGAAGCCAGATGAACACTGAAGCTTTCTTT.

CDR3 in DNA: TGTGCCAGCAGGGTACAGAGGAACACTGAAGCTTTCTTT. Translated: CASRVQRNTEAFF. V is TRBV12-3 or TRBV12-4 and J is TRBJ1-1; D gene unclear. Trimming took off 6 bases at V and 1 base at J, with 9 bases between the two ends. The CDR3 has 13 residues.

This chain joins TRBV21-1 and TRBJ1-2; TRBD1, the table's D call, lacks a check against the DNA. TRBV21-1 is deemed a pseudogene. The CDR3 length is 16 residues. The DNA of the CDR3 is TGTGCCAGCAGCTTCTGGTCGGACAGGGGGCGTTCTGGCTACACCTTC. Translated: CASSFWSDRGRSGYTF.

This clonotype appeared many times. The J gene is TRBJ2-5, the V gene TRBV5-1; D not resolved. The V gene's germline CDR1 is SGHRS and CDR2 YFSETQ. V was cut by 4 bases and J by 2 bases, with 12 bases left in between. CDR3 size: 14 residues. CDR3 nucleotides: TGCGCCAGCAGCCCCGGGCTGGGACAAGAGACCCAGTACTTC. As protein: CASSPGLGQETQYF.

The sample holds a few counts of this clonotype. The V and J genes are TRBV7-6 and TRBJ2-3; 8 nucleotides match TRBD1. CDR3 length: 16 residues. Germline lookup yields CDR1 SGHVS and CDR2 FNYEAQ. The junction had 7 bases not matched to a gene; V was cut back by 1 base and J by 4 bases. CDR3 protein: CASSLVGQGAADTQYF. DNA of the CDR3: TGTGCCAGCAGCTTAGTTGGTCAGGGGGCCGCAGATACGCAGTATTTT.

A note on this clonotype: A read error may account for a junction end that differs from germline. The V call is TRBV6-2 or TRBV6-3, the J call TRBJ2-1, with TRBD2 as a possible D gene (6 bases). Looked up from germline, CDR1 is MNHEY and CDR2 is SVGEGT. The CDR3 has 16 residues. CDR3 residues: CASSRDAGTQYIEQFF. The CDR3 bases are TGTGCCAGCAGTCGGGATGCCGGGACTCAGTACATTGAGCAGTTCTTC.

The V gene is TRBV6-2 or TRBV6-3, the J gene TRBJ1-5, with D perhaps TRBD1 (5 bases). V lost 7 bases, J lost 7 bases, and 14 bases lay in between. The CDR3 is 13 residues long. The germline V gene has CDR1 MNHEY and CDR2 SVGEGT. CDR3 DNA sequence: TGTGCCAGCACCAGAGGGGACCAACAGCCCCAGCATTTT. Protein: CASTRGDQQPQHF.

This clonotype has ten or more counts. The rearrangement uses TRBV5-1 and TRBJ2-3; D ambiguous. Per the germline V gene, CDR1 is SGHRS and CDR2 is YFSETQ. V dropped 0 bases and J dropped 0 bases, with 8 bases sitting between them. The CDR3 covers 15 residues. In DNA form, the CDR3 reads TGCGCCAGCAGCTTGGACCCGCCTAGCACAGATACGCAGTATTTT. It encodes CASSLDPPSTDTQYF.

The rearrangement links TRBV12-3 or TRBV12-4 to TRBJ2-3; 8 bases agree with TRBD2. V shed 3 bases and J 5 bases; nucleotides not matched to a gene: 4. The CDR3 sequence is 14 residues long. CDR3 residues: CASSFPGGVDTQYF. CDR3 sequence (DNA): TGTGCCAGCAGTTTTCCGGGAGGGGTAGATACGCAGTATTTT.

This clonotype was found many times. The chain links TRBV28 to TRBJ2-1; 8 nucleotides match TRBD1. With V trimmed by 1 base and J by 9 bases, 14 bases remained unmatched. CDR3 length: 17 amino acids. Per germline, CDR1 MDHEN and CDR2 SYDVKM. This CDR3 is CASSLYSGGAMGGEQFF. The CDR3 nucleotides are TGTGCCAGCAGTTTATATTCAGGGGGCGCGATGGGTGGTGAGCAGTTCTTC. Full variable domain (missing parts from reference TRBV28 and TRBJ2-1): DVKVTQSSRYLVKRTGEKVFLECVQDMDHENMFWYRQDPGLGLRLIYFSYDVKMKEKGDIPEGYSVSREKKERFSLILESASTNQTSMYLCASSLYSGGAMGGEQFFGPGTRLTVL.